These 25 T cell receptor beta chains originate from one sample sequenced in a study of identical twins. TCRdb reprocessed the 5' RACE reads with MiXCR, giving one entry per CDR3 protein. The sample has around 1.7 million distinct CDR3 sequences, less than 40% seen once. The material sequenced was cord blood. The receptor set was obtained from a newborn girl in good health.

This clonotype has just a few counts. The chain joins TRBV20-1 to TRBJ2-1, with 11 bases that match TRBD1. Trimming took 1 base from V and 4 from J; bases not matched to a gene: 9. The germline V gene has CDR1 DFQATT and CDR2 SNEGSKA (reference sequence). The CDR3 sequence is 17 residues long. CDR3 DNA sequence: TGCAGTGCTAGAGTTGGCCTTGGGGACAGGGGGTACAATGAGCAGTTCTTC. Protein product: CSARVGLGDRGYNEQFF.

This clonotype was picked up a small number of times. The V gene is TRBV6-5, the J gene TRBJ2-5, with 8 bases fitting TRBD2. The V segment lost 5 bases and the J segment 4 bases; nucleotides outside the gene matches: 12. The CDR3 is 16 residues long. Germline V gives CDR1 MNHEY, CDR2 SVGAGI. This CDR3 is CASSPRAGVVGETQYF. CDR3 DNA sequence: TGTGCCAGCAGTCCCAGAGCGGGAGTAGTTGGAGAGACCCAGTACTTC.

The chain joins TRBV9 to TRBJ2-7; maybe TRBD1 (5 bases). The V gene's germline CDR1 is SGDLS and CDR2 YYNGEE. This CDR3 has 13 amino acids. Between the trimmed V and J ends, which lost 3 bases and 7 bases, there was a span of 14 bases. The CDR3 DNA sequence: TGTGCCAGCAGCGCAGGGAATTCAGCTGAGCAGTACTTC. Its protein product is CASSAGNSAEQYF.

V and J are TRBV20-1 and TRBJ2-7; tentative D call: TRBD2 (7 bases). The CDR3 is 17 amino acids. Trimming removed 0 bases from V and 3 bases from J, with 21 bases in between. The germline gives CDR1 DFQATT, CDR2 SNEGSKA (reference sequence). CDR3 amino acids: CSARDAGRGRYLYEQYF. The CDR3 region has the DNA TGCAGTGCTAGAGATGCGGGGCGGGGGCGCTACCTCTACGAGCAGTACTTC.

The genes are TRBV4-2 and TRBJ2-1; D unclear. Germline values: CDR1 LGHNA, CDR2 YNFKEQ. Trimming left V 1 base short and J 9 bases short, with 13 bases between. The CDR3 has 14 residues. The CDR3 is CASSQAGRLTEQFF. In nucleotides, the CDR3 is TGTGCCAGCAGCCAAGCCGGTCGGCTTACTGAGCAGTTCTTC.

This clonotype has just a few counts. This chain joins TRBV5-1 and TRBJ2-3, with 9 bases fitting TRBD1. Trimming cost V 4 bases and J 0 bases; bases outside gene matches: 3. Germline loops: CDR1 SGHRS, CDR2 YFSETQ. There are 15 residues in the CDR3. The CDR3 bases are TGCGCCAGCAGCGGGGACAGGGATAGCACAGATACGCAGTATTTT. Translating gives CASSGDRDSTDTQYF.

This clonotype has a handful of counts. The chain's CDR3 is CASSPRIEQYF. In nucleotides, the CDR3 is TGTGCCAGCTCACCACGAATCGAGCAGTACTTC. V gene TRBV18 combines with J gene TRBJ2-7, with D unresolved. CDR1 is KGHSH, CDR2 LQKENI, per germline. Trimming pared 1 base from V and 6 bases from J, leaving 4 bases between. This CDR3 region has 11 residues.

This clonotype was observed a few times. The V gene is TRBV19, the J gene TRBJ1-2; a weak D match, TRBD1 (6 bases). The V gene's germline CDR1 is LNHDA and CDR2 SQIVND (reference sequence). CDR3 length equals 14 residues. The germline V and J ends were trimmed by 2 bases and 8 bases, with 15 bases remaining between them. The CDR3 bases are TGTGCCAGTAGTATAAGGACAGTGGGGGACGGCTACACCTTC. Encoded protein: CASSIRTVGDGYTF.

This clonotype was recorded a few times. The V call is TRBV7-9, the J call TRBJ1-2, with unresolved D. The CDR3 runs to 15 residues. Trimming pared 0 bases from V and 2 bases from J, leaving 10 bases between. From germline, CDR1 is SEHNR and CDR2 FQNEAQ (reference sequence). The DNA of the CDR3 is TGTGCCAGCAGCTTAGCGGAAGGAGGCAACTATGGCTACACCTTC. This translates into CASSLAEGGNYGYTF.

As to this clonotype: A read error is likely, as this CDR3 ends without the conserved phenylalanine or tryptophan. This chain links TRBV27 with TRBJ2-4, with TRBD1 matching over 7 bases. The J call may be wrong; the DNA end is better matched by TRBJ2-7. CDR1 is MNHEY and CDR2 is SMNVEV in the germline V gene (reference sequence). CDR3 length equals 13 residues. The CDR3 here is CASSLSRGYEQYS. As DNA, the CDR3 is TGTGCCAGCAGTTTATCCAGGGGGTACGAGCAGTACTCC.

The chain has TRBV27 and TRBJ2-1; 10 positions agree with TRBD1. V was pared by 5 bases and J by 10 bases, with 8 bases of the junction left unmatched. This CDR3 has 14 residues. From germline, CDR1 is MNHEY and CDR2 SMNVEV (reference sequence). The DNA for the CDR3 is TGTGCCAGCAGTAGCCGGGACAGGGGATACGAGCAGTTCTTC. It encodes CASSSRDRGYEQFF.

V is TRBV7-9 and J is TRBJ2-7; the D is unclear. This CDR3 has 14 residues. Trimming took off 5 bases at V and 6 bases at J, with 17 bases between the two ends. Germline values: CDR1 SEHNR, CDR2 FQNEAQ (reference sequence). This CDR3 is CASSPGGNPCEQYF. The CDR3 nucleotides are TGTGCCAGCAGCCCGGGTGGCAATCCCTGCGAGCAGTACTTC.

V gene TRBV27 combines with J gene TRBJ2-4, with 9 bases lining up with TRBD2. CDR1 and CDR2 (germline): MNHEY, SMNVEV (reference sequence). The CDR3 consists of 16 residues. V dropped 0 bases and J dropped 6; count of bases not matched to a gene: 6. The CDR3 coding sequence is TGTGCCAGCAGTTTATCGCGGGGGGGGGCCGGAAACATTCAGTACTTC. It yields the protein CASSLSRGGAGNIQYF.

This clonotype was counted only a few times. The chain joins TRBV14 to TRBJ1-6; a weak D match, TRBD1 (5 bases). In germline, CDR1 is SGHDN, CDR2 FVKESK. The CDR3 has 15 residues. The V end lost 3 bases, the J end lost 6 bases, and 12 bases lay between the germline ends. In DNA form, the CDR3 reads TGTGCCAGCAGCCATGGGGGGTGGACTAATTCACCCCTCCACTTT. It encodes CASSHGGWTNSPLHF.

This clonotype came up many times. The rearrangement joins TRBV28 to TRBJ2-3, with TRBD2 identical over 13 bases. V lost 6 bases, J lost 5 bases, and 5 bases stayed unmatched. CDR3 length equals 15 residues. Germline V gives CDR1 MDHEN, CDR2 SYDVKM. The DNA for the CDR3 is TGTGCCAGCAGCCGCGGACTAGCGGGAGTAGATACGCAGTATTTT. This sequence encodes CASSRGLAGVDTQYF.

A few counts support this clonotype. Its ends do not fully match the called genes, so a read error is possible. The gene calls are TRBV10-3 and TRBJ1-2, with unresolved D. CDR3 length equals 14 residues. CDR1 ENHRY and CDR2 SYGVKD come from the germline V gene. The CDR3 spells CAIRGGTLNYDYTF. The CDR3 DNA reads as TGTGCCATCAGAGGTGGAACCTTAAACTATGACTACACCTTC.

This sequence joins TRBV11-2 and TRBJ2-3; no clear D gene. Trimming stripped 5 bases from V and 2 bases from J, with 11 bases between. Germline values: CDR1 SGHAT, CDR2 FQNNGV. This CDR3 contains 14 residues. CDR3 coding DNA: TGTGCCAGCAGCGTGGGCACTTACACAGATACGCAGTATTTT. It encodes CASSVGTYTDTQYF.

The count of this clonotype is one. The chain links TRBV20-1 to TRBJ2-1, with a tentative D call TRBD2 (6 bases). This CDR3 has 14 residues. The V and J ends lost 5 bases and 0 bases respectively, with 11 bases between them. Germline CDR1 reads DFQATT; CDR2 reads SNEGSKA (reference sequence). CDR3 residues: CSAGGEDSYNEQFF. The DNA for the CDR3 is TGCAGTGCTGGAGGGGAGGACTCCTACAATGAGCAGTTCTTC.

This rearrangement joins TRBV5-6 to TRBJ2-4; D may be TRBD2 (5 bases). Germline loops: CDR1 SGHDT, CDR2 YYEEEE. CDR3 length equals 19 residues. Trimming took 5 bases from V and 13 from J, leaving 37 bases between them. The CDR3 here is CASSFWITPAGLPLGEQYF. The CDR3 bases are TGTGCCAGCAGTTTTTGGATTACTCCGGCCGGACTTCCCCTTGGAGAGCAGTACTTC.

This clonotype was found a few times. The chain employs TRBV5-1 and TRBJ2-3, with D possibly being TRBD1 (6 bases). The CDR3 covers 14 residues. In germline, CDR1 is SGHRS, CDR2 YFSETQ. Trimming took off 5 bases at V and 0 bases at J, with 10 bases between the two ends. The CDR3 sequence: CASRDSSSTDTQYF. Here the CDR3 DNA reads TGCGCCAGCAGGGACAGCTCTAGCACAGATACGCAGTATTTT. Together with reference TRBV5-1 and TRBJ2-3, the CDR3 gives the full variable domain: KAGVTQTPRYLIKTRGQQVTLSCSPISGHRSVSWYQQTPGQGLQFLFEYFSETQRNKGNFPGRFSGRQFSNSRSEMNVSTLELGDSALYLCASRDSSSTDTQYFGPGTRLTVL.

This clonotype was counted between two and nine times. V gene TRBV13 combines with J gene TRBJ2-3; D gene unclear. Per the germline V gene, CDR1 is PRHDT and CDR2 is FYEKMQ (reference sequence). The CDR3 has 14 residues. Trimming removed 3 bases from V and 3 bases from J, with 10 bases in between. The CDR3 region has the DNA TGTGCCAGCAGCTTGGTTCCAGTAACAGATACGCAGTATTTT. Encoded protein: CASSLVPVTDTQYF.

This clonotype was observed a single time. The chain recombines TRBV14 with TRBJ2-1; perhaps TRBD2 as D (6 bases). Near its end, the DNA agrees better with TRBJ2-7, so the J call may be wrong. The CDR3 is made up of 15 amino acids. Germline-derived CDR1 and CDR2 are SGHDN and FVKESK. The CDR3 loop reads CASSQGRGPYNEQYF. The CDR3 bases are TGTGCCAGCAGCCAAGGGAGGGGTCCCTACAATGAGCAGTACTTC.

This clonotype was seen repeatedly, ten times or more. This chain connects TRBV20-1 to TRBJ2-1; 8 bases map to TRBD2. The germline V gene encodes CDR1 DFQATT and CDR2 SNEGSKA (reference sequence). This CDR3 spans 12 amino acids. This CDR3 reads CGKAGVNNEQFF. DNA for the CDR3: TGCGGCAAAGCGGGAGTCAACAATGAGCAGTTCTTC.

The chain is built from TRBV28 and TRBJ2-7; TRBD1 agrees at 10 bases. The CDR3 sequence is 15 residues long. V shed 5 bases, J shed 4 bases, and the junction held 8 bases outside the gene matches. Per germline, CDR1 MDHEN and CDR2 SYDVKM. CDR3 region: CASSRPGTGVYEQYF. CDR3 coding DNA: TGTGCCAGCAGTCGACCCGGGACAGGGGTTTACGAGCAGTACTTC.

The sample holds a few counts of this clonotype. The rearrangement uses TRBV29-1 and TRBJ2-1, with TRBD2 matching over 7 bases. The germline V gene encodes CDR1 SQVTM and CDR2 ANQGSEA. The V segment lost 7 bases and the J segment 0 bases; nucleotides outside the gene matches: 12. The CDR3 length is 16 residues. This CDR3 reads CSGIHRDYVSYNEQFF. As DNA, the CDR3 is TGCAGCGGCATACACCGGGACTACGTCTCCTACAATGAGCAGTTCTTC.